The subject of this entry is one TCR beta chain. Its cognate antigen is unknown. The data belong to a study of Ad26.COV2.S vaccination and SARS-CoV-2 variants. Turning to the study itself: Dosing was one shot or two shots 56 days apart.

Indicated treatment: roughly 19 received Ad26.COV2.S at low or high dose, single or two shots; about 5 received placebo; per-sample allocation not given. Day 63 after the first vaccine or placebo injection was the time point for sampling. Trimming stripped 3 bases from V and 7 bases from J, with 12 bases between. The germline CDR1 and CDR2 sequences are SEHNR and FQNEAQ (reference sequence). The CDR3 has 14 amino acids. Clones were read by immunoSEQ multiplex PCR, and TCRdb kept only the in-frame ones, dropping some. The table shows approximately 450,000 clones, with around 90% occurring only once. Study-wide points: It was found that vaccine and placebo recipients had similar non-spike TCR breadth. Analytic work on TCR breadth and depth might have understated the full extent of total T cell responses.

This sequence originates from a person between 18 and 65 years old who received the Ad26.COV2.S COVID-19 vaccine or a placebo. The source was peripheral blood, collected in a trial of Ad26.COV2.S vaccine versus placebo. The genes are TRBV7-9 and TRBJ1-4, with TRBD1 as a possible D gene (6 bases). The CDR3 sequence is CASSLDSSTEKLFF. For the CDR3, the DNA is TGTGCCAGCAGCTTGGACAGCTCTACTGAAAAACTGTTTTTT.